The entry below gives a single TCR beta chain sequence along with its context. Its matching antigen is unknown. This sample was taken from a study of cytomegalovirus exposure and HLA in healthy donors. Findings of the study overall: Productive rates of about 87% or about 30% were seen for most TCR beta V segments in an earlier analysis.

PCR primers comprised 60 Vbeta and 13 Jbeta primers. The data were produced by immunoSEQ multiplex PCR, yet TCRdb's version contains in-frame clones alone and is incomplete. The table records 110,000 to 150,000 clones, about 74% of them present only once. The sequence derives from a man aged 18 to 30 in good health and CMV-seropositive. Sequences were obtained from PBMCs.

CDR3 sequence reads: CASSLSTPPYNEQFF. The CDR3 bases are TGTGCCAGCAGTTTATCCACTCCTCCCTACAATGAGCAGTTCTTC. The gene calls are TRBV28 and TRBJ2-1; D is undetermined. Trimming removed 1 base from V and 2 bases from J, with 9 bases in between. CDR3 length equals 15 residues. Germline values: CDR1 MDHEN, CDR2 SYDVKM.